The clone carrying this TCR beta chain has ten or more counts. Its specificity is not known. Germline-derived CDR1 and CDR2 are SGHRS and YFSETQ. This CDR3 contains 16 residues. V lost 4 bases to trimming and J lost 2 bases; unmatched junction nucleotides: 8. This entry belongs to a study of neurological immune-mediated disorders. General study results and limits: The multiple sclerosis repertoire cluster was not associated with any clinical or MRI feature, with the authors stating that larger cohorts are needed. The greatest TCR clonal expansion appeared in HTLV-1-associated myelopathy and the smallest, falling below healthy controls, in multiple sclerosis.

Using its own MiXCR run on the 5' RACE reads, TCRdb lists one record per CDR3 protein. There are 80,000 to 100,000 distinct CDR3 sequences in the sample; roughly 3.3% occur only once, and 2.9% lies in the top ten. The clonotype comes from a woman aged 45-60 years with multiple sclerosis. Sequenced sample: PBMCs. The rearrangement joins TRBV5-1 to TRBJ2-1; the match to TRBD2 covers 8 bases. CDR3 amino acids: CASSAGGGPTYNEQFF. The CDR3 DNA follows: TGCGCCAGCAGCGCTGGCGGGGGGCCAACCTACAATGAGCAGTTCTTC.